Each of the 13 T cell receptor beta chains below was sequenced from the same sample in a study of response to subunit inactivated influenza vaccine. TCRdb processed the RT-PCR reads anew with MiXCR; each CDR3 protein has one entry. Found here are 530,000 or so distinct CDR3 sequences, approximately 12% of them singletons; the top ten hold about 9.4%. This material consisted of PBMCs from blood, taken on the day of vaccination. These receptors were obtained from a man over 45 who received an inactivated influenza vaccine.

This clonotype appeared a few times. Written as DNA, the CDR3 is TGCAGTGCCCAGAGGGCTAGCAATCAGCCCCAGCATTTT. Its translation: CSAQRASNQPQHF. This sequence joins TRBV20-1 and TRBJ1-5; the D is unclear. The CDR3 has 13 residues. Germline lookup yields CDR1 DFQATT and CDR2 SNEGSKA (reference sequence). V was pared by 6 bases and J by 0 bases, with 9 bases between.

The chain joins TRBV7-8 to TRBJ2-1; the match to TRBD2 covers 7 bases. CDR1 is SGHVS and CDR2 is FQNEAQ in the germline V gene. V dropped 5 bases and J dropped 7; count of bases not matched to a gene: 14. This CDR3 is 16 amino acids long. CDR3 nucleotide sequence: TGTGCCAGCAGCACCCTAAGACTAGCCGGGATTAATGAGCAGTTCTTC. This encodes CASSTLRLAGINEQFF.

This chain connects TRBV6-4 to TRBJ1-5; D remains ambiguous. CDR3 length equals 14 residues. Trimming took 7 bases from V and 6 from J, leaving 16 bases between them. The V gene's germline CDR1 is MRHNA and CDR2 SNTAGT. The DNA of the CDR3 is TGTGCCAGCACCCCGTCCCCGGGCACTCAGCCCCAGCATTTT. Protein sequence: CASTPSPGTQPQHF.

This clonotype turned up a few times. The chain employs TRBV25-1 and TRBJ2-7; a weak D match, TRBD1 (6 bases). Germline CDR1 MGHDK, CDR2 SYGVNS. This CDR3 is built from 14 residues. V was clipped by 6 bases and J by 4 bases, with 16 bases between them. CDR3 coding DNA: TGTGCCAGCAGCCCCCGGACAGTTTTGTACGAGCAGTACTTC. Amino acids: CASSPRTVLYEQYF.

This clonotype was counted a few times. The CDR3 sequence: CASSELAGGYEQFF. The CDR3 DNA sequence: TGTGCCAGCAGCGAACTAGCGGGAGGGTATGAGCAGTTCTTC. This rearrangement joins TRBV7-9 to TRBJ2-1; 13 positions agree with TRBD2. Germline CDR1 SEHNR, CDR2 FQNEAQ (reference sequence). V shed 5 bases and J 8 bases; nucleotides not matched to a gene: 3. The CDR3 is 14 amino acids.

This clonotype showed up just a few times. The genes are TRBV7-2 and TRBJ2-7; D call uncertain. The germline V gene encodes CDR1 SGHTA and CDR2 FQGNSA. V lost 1 base, J lost 2 bases, and 15 bases lay in between. CDR3 length: 16 amino acids. This chain's CDR3 is CASSLEGPFLPYEQYF. As DNA, the CDR3 is TGTGCCAGCAGCTTAGAAGGCCCCTTTTTGCCCTACGAGCAGTACTTC. Variable domain in full (rest from reference TRBV7-2 and TRBJ2-7): GAGVSQSPSNKVTEKGKDVELRCDPISGHTALYWYRQSLGQGLEFLIYFQGNSAPDKSGLPSDRFSAERTGGSVSTLTIQRTQQEDSAVYLCASSLEGPFLPYEQYFGPGTRLTVT.

This clonotype was counted between two and nine times. The V gene is TRBV6-2 or TRBV6-3, the J gene TRBJ2-4; 11 bases align to TRBD1. Germline V lookup: CDR1 MNHEY, CDR2 SVGEGT. This CDR3 spans 18 amino acids. Unmatched junction bases numbered 6, after V lost 2 bases and J lost 0 bases. The DNA for the CDR3 is TGTGCCAGCAGTTACCTGGGACAGGGGGGACTAGCCAAAAACATTCAGTACTTC. This encodes CASSYLGQGGLAKNIQYF.

In its sample, this clonotype was seen a few times. The chain joins TRBV5-1 to TRBJ2-5; D is perhaps TRBD2 (7 bases). The length of the CDR3 is 13 residues. CDR1 is SGHRS and CDR2 is YFSETQ in the germline V gene. V lost 6 bases to trimming and J lost 4 bases, with 13 bases between them. CDR3 coding DNA: TGCGCCAGCAAGAGGGGGGGAACAGAGACCCAGTACTTC. It translates to CASKRGGTETQYF.

This rearrangement joins TRBV6-1 to TRBJ1-2; 11 bases align to TRBD1. V trimming: 6 bases; J trimming: 8 bases; junction bases outside the gene matches: 11. Germline values: CDR1 MNHNS, CDR2 SASEGT. CDR3 length: 15 amino acids. This chain's CDR3 is CASRTRRTGGSGYTF. Written as DNA, the CDR3 is TGTGCCAGCAGGACAAGACGGACAGGGGGCAGCGGCTACACCTTC.

This clonotype has ten or more counts. At one of its ends the junction is not consistent with the germline gene, which may arise from a read error. The chain is built from TRBV7-7 and TRBJ2-5, with D unresolved. Germline V gives CDR1 SSHAT, CDR2 FNYEAQ (reference sequence). This CDR3 spans 14 amino acids. The CDR3 spells CASSLGPGQETQYF. In DNA, the CDR3 is TGTGCTAGCAGCTTAGGGCCCGGCCAAGAGACCCAGTACTTC.

The chain uses TRBV27 and TRBJ2-7; possible D gene TRBD2, 6 bases. The germline V and J ends were trimmed by 4 bases and 1 base, with 17 bases remaining between them. Germline V gene data show CDR1 as MNHEY and CDR2 as SMNVEV (reference sequence). The CDR3 has 16 amino acids. The CDR3 DNA follows: TGTGCCAGCAGTTCCCAGAGGCTAGCGAGTTCCTACGAGCAGTACTTC. Encoded protein: CASSSQRLASSYEQYF.

A few counts support this clonotype. This chain joins TRBV7-2 and TRBJ2-1; 9 bases map to TRBD1. CDR3 length: 15 amino acids. Trimming cost V 6 bases and J 8 bases; bases outside gene matches: 11. In germline, CDR1 is SGHTA, CDR2 FQGNSA. In DNA form, the CDR3 reads TGTGCCAGCAGACCAGTGGGACAGGGAATCCATGAGCAGTTCTTC. Its translation: CASRPVGQGIHEQFF.

The table lists this clonotype with many counts. This chain joins TRBV4-3 and TRBJ2-1; 8 bases agree with TRBD2. This CDR3 is built from 20 residues. Germline lookup yields CDR1 LGHNA and CDR2 YSLEER. V shed 0 bases, J shed 8 bases, and the junction held 21 bases outside the gene matches. CDR3 bases: TGCGCCAGCAGCCAAGACCTAGGGCTAGCGGGTACAAGGATTCAGGATGAGCAGTTCTTC. As protein: CASSQDLGLAGTRIQDEQFF.